This TCR beta chain was sequenced in a study of blood T cell repertoires in COVID-19. Looking at the study overall: From the United States, Italy and Spain came samples of acute and convalescent COVID-19. PBMCs, B-cell-depleted T cells, or T cells provided the cDNA or gDNA that made up the material.

The CDR3 contains 15 residues. Germline V CDR1 and CDR2: MGHRA, YSYEKL. V was clipped by 6 bases and J by 4 bases; unmatched bases: 11. The repertoire was sequenced with immunoSEQ multiplex PCR; TCRdb's copy has only in-frame clones and lacks some. The table records 300,000 to 500,000 clones, 85% to 90% of them present only once. The sample taken for sequencing was PBMCs or T cells enriched from blood (not recorded which). The sequence derives from a woman under 40 with acute COVID-19. The rearrangement joins TRBV4-1 to TRBJ1-1; 7 positions match TRBD1. The CDR3 region has the DNA TGCGCCAGCAGGTTCAGTCGAGGGGGCGGCACTGAAGCTTTCTTT. This encodes CASRFSRGGGTEAFF.